One sample yielded the 6 T cell receptor beta chains listed below, sequenced in a study of post-analysis software for immune sequencing data. General observations from the study: In patients, TRBV5-6, TRBV5-1 and TRBV20-1 belonged to four or five TRBV segments found more frequently than in controls.

The library was made from cDNA and included unique molecular identifiers. TCRdb re-derived calls from the PCR reads in MiXCR, one entry per CDR3 protein. The sample has hundreds of thousands of distinct CDR3 sequences; roughly 30% are singletons. These TCRs' antigens remain unknown. The sequencing sample was made of blood. These receptors were taken from a girl aged 5-17 years with multiple sclerosis.

This clonotype was seen a handful of times. The chain combines TRBV4-1 with TRBJ1-5; the D gene is possibly TRBD1 (6 bases). The CDR3 is 16 residues long. V was trimmed by 0 bases and J by 4 bases, leaving 13 bases between them. In germline, CDR1 is MGHRA, CDR2 YSYEKL. The CDR3 protein is CASSQEPARGNQPQHF. CDR3 bases: TGCGCCAGCAGCCAAGAGCCCGCGAGGGGGAATCAGCCCCAGCATTTT.

In its sample, this clonotype was seen a few times. The chain combines TRBV5-1 with TRBJ1-4, with D possibly TRBD1 on 5 matching bases. CDR1 and CDR2 from the germline V gene are SGHRS and YFSETQ. This CDR3 has 13 amino acids. The V gene lost 6 bases and the J gene lost 8 bases, with 14 bases spanning the gap. The DNA of the CDR3 is TGCGCCAGCACGTTCAGTAGGGGAGAAAAACTGTTTTTT. Its translation: CASTFSRGEKLFF. Using reference TRBV5-1 and TRBJ1-4 for the parts outside the CDR3, the full variable domain is KAGVTQTPRYLIKTRGQQVTLSCSPISGHRSVSWYQQTPGQGLQFLFEYFSETQRNKGNFPGRFSGRQFSNSRSEMNVSTLELGDSALYLCASTFSRGEKLFFGSGTQLSVL.

CDR3: CSAPSGSLPYF. CDR3 nucleotide sequence: TGCAGTGCCCCCTCGGGCTCCCTCCCGTACTTC. V and J are TRBV20-1 and TRBJ2-4; D gene unclear. Trimming pared 6 bases from V and 15 bases from J, leaving 18 bases between. CDR1 DFQATT and CDR2 SNEGSKA come from the germline V gene (reference sequence). The CDR3 has 11 amino acids.

This clonotype has a handful of counts. The rearrangement links TRBV5-1 to TRBJ2-7; TRBD1 matches 9 bases. This CDR3 has 15 residues. Germline assignment: CDR1 SGHRS and CDR2 YFSETQ. V shed 4 bases and J 1 base; nucleotides not matched to a gene: 6. The CDR3 protein is CASSPGTGISYEQYF. The CDR3 DNA reads as TGCGCCAGCAGCCCCGGGACAGGGATTTCCTACGAGCAGTACTTC. Full variable domain (remainder filled in from reference TRBV5-1 and TRBJ2-7): KAGVTQTPRYLIKTRGQQVTLSCSPISGHRSVSWYQQTPGQGLQFLFEYFSETQRNKGNFPGRFSGRQFSNSRSEMNVSTLELGDSALYLCASSPGTGISYEQYFGPGTRLTVT.

CDR3 DNA sequence: TGTGCCAGCAGCAAAGAGGGACTAGGGGGCGAGCAGTACTTC. Translated: CASSKEGLGGEQYF. The chain links TRBV21-1 to TRBJ2-7; the D segment call TRBD2 is taken from the table without a DNA check. TRBV21-1 is a pseudogene locus. The CDR3 has 14 residues.

The rearrangement joins TRBV6-6 to TRBJ1-1; unclear D gene. The CDR3 consists of 11 residues. The germline V gene encodes CDR1 MNHNY and CDR2 SVGAGI (reference sequence). V lost 5 bases, J lost 6 bases, and 7 bases lay in between. CDR3 DNA sequence: TGTGCCAGCAGTAGAACTTCTGAAGCTTTCTTT. Its translation is CASSRTSEAFF.